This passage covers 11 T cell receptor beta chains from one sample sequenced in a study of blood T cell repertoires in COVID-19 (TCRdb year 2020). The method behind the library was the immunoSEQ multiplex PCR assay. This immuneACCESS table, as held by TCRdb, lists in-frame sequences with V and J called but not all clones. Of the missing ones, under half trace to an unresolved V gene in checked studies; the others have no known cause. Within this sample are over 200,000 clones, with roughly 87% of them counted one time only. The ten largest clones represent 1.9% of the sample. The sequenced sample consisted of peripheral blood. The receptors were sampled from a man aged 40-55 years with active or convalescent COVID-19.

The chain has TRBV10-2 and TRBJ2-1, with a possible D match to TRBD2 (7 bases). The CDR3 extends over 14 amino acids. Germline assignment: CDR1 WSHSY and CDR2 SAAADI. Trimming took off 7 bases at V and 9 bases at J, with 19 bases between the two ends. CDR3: CASKDGRGRIEQFF. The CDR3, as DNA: TGCGCCAGCAAAGATGGGCGGGGGCGAATTGAGCAGTTCTTC.

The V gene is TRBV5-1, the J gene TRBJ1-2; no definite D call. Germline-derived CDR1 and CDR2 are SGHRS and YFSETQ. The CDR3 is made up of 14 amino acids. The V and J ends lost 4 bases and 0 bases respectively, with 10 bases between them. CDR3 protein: CASSRDTTNYGYTF. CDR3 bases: TGCGCCAGCAGCAGAGACACCACTAACTATGGCTACACCTTC.

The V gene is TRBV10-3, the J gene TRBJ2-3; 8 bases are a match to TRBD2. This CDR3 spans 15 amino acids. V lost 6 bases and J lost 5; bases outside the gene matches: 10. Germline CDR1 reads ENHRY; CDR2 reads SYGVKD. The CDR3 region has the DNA TGTGCCATCAGAAATCTCGGGGGGGCCCTAGATACGCAGTATTTT. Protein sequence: CAIRNLGGALDTQYF.

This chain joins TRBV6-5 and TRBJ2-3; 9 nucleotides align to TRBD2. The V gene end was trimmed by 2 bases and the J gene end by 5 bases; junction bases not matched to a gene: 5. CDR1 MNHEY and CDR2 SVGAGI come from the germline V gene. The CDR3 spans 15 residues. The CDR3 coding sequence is TGTGCCAGCAGTTACGGGACTAGCAGGATAGATACGCAGTATTTT. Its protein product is CASSYGTSRIDTQYF.

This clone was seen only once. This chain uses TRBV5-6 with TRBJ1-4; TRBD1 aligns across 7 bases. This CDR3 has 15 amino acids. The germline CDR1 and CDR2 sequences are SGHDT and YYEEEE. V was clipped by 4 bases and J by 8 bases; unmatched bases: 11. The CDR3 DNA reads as TGTGCCAGCAGCCTCGGGACAGCTGGAGGGGAAAAACTGTTTTTT. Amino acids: CASSLGTAGGEKLFF.

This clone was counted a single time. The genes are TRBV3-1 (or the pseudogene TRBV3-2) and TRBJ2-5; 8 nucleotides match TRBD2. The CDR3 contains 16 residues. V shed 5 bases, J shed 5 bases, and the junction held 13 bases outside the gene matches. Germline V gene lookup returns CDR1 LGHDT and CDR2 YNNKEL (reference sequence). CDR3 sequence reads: CASSGVSSGRRETQYF. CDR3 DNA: TGTGCCAGCAGCGGGGTCTCGAGCGGGAGACGCGAGACCCAGTACTTC.

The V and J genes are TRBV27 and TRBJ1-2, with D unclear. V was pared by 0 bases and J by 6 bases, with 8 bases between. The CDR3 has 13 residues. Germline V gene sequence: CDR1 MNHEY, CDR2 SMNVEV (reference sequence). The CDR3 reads CASSLSPVDGYTF. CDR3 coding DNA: TGTGCCAGCAGTTTATCTCCGGTGGATGGCTACACCTTC.

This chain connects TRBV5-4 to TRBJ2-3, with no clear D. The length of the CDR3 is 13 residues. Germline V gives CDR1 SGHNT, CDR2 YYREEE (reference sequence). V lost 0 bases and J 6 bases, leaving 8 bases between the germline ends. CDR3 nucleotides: TGTGCCAGCAGCTTGGCTAATACGGATACGCAGTATTTT. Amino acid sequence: CASSLANTDTQYF.

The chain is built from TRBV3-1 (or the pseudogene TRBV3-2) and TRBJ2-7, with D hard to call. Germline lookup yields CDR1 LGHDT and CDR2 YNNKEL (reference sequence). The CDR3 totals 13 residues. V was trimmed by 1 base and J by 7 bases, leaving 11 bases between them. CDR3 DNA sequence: TGTGCCAGCAGCCAAGGAGGAAGAACTGAGCAGTACTTC. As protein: CASSQGGRTEQYF.

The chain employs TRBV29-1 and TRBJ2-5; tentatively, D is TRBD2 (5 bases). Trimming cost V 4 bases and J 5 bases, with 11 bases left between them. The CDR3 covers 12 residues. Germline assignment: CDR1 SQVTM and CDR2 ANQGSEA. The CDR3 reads CSVASGYETQYF. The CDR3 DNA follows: TGCAGCGTTGCATCGGGGTACGAGACCCAGTACTTC. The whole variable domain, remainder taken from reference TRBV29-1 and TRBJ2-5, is SAVISQKPSRDICQRGTSLTIQCQVDSQVTMMFWYRQQPGQSLTLIATANQGSEATYESGFVIDKFPISRPNLTFSTLTVSNMSPEDSSIYLCSVASGYETQYFGPGTRLLVL.

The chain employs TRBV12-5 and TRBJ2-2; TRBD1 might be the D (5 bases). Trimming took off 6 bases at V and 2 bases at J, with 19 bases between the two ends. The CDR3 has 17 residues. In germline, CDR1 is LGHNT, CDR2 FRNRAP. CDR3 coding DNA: TGTGCTAGTGGAGATACGGTACAAGGGGAAAACACCGGGGAGCTGTTTTTT. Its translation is CASGDTVQGENTGELFF.